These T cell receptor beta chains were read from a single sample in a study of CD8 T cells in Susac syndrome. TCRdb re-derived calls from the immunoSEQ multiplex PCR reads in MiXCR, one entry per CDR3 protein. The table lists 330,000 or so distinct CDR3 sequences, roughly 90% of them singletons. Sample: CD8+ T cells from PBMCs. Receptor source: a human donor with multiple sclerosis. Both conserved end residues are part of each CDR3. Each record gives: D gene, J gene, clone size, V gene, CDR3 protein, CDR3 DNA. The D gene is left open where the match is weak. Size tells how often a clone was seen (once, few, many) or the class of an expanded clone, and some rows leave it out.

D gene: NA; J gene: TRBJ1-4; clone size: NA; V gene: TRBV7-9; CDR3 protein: CASIQGGEEKLFF; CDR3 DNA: TGTGCCAGCATCCAAGGGGGGGAAGAAAAACTGTTTTTT
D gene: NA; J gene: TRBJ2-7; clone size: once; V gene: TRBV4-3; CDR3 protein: CASSQYQGGGYEQYF; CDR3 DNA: TGCGCCAGCAGCCAGTATCAGGGAGGGGGCTACGAGCAGTACTTC
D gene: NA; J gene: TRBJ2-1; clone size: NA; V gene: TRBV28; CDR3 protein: CASRTPPGQQFF; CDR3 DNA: TGTGCCAGCAGGACCCCCCCGGGGCAGCAGTTCTTC
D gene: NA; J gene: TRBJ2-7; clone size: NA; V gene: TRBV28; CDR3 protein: CASSTSFEPADYEQYF; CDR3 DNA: TGTGCCAGCAGTACCTCCTTTGAGCCTGCAGACTACGAGCAGTACTTC
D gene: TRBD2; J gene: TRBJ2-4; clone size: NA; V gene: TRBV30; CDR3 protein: CAWSVYSGSGNIQYF; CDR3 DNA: TGTGCCTGGAGTGTCTATAGCGGGAGTGGGAACATTCAGTACTTC
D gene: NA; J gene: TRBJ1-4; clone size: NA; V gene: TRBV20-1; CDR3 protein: CSADGQLTNEKLFF; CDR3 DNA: TGCAGTGCTGATGGACAGTTAACTAATGAAAAACTGTTTTTT
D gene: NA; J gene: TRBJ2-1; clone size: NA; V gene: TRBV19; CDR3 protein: CASSIHNEQFF; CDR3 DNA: TGTGCCAGTAGTATTCACAATGAGCAGTTCTTC
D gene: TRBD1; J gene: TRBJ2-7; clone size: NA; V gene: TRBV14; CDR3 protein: CASSQTGQAAYEQYF; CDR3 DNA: TGTGCCAGCAGCCAAACGGGACAGGCCGCCTACGAGCAGTACTTC
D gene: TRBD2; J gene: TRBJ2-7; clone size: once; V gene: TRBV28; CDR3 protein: CASSSPTLAGEGDEQYF; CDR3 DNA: TGTGCCAGCAGTTCTCCTACCCTAGCGGGAGAAGGAGACGAGCAGTACTTC
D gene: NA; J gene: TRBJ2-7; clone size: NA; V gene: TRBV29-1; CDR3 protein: CSVSLGEQYF; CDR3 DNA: TGCAGCGTGAGCCTTGGCGAGCAGTACTTC
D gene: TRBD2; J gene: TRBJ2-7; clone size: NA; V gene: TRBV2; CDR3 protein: CASSAPSGSPYEQYF; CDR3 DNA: TGTGCCAGCAGTGCCCCCAGCGGGAGTCCGTACGAGCAGTACTTC
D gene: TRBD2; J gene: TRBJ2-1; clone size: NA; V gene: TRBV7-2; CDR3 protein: CASSSGLAGGPPTYNEQFF; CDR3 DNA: TGTGCCAGCAGTTCTGGACTAGCGGGAGGGCCCCCTACTTACAATGAGCAGTTCTTC
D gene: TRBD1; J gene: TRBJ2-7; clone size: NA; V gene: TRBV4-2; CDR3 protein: CASSQWPPSGTGIAEQYF; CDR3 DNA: TGTGCCAGCAGCCAATGGCCCCCTTCCGGGACAGGAATAGCCGAGCAGTACTTC
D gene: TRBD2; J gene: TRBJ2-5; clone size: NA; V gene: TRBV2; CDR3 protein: CASSEAPSGGPQETQYF; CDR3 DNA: TGTGCCAGCAGTGAAGCCCCTAGCGGGGGACCCCAAGAGACCCAGTACTTC
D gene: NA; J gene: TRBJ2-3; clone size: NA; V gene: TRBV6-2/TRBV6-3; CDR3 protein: CASSYSKDWPTSTDTQYF; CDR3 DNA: TGTGCCAGCAGTTACTCTAAGGATTGGCCCACTAGCACAGATACGCAGTATTTT
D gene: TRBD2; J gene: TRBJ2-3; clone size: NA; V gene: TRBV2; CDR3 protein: CARRRSGGIHDTQYF; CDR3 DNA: TGTGCCAGGAGACGTAGCGGGGGGATTCACGATACGCAGTATTTT
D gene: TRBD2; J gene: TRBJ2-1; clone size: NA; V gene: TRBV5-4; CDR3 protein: CASMTSGYNEQFF; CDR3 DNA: TGTGCCAGCATGACTAGCGGGTACAATGAGCAGTTCTTC
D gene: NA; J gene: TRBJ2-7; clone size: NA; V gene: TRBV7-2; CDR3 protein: CASSSPPHLVHEQYF; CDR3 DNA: TGTGCCAGCAGCTCCCCGCCGCACCTCGTCCACGAGCAGTACTTC
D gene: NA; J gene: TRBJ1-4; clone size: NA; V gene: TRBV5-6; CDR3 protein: CTSSLGAATNEKLFF; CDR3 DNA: TGTACCAGCAGCTTGGGTGCAGCAACTAATGAAAAACTGTTTTTT
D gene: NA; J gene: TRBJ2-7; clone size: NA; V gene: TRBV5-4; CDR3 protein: CASSPGTATYEQYF; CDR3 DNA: TGTGCCAGCAGTCCCGGGACTGCGACCTACGAGCAGTACTTC
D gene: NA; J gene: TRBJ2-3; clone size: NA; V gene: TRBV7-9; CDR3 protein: CASPPPAESTDTQYF; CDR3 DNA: TGTGCCAGCCCCCCCCCAGCGGAAAGCACAGATACGCAGTATTTT
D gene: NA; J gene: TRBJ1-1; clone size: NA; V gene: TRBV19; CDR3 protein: CASSIAGDEQLNTEAFF; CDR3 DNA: TGTGCCAGTAGTATTGCCGGGGATGAGCAATTGAACACTGAAGCTTTCTTT
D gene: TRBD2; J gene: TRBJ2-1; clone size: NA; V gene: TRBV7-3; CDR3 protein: CASSEGLAGRYYNEQFF; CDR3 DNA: TGTGCCAGCAGCGAGGGACTAGCGGGACGATACTACAATGAGCAGTTCTTC
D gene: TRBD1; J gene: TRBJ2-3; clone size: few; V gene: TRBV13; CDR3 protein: CASSRGQGILDTQYF; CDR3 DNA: TGTGCCAGCAGTAGGGGACAGGGGATTCTGGATACGCAGTATTTT
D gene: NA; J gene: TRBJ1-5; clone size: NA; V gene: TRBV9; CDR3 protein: CASSVAPSTGPQHF; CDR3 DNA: TGTGCCAGCAGCGTAGCCCCTTCGACGGGGCCCCAGCATTTT
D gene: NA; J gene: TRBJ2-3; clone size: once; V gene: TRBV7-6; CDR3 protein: CASSLEGGSTDTQYF; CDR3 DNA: TGTGCCAGCAGCTTAGAGGGGGGCAGCACAGATACGCAGTATTTT
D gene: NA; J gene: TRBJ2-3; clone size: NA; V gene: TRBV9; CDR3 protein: CASSVTITDTQYF; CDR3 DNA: TGTGCCAGCAGCGTTACTATCACAGATACGCAGTATTTT
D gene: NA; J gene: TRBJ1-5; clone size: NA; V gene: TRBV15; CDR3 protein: CATSRDLGRNQPQHF; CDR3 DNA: TGTGCCACCAGCAGAGATCTTGGACGCAATCAGCCCCAGCATTTT
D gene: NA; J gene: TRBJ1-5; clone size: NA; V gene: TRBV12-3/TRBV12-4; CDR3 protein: CASRPGDQIDQPQHF; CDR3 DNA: TGTGCCAGCAGGCCAGGGGATCAAATTGATCAGCCCCAGCATTTT
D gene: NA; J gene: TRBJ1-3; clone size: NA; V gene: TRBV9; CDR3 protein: CASSVLGGTWDTIYF; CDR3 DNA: TGTGCCAGCAGCGTATTGGGAGGGACTTGGGACACCATATATTTT
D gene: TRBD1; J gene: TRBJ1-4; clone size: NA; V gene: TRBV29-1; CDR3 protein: CSVAQGLGEKLFF; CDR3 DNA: TGCAGCGTTGCACAGGGGCTCGGTGAAAAACTGTTTTTT
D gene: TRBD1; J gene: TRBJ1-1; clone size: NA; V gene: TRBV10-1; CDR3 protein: CASLDRGDMNTEAFF; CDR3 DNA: TGCGCCAGCCTGGACAGGGGCGATATGAACACTGAAGCTTTCTTT
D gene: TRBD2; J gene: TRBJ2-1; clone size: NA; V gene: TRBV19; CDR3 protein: CASRIAGGGYNEQFF; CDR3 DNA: TGTGCCAGTAGAATAGCGGGAGGGGGATACAATGAGCAGTTCTTC
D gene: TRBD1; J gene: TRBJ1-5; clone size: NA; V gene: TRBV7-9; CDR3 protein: CASSTDRVNQPQHF; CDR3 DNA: TGTGCCAGCAGCACGGACAGGGTTAATCAGCCCCAGCATTTT
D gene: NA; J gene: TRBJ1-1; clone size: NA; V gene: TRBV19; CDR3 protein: CASSIPRDTTFTEAFF; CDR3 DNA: TGTGCCAGTAGTATCCCCCGGGACACAACATTCACTGAAGCTTTCTTT
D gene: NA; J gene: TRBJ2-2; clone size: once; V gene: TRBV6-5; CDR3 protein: CASSYSGGASSTGELFF; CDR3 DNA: TGTGCCAGCAGTTACTCGGGGGGGGCGAGTAGCACCGGGGAGCTGTTTTTT
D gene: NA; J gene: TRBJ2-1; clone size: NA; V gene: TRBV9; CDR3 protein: CASSPRRVNEQFF; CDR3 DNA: TGTGCCAGCAGCCCCCGTCGGGTGAATGAGCAGTTCTTC
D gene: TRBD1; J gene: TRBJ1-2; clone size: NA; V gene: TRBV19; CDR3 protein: CASSTLGTDPNYGYTF; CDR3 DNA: TGTGCCAGTAGTACCCTCGGGACAGATCCTAACTATGGCTACACCTTC
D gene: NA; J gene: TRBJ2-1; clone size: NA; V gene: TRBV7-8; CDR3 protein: CASSLGESYNEQFF; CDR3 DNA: TGTGCCAGCAGCTTAGGGGAATCCTACAATGAGCAGTTCTTC
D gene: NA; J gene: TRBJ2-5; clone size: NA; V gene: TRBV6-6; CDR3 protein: CASSYYKTQETQYF; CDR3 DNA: TGTGCCAGCAGTTATTATAAAACCCAAGAGACCCAGTACTTC
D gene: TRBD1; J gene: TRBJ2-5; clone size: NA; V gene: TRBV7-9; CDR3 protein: CASSLWTGGRQETQHF; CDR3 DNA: TGTGCCAGCAGCCTTTGGACAGGGGGTCGGCAAGAGACCCAGCACTTC
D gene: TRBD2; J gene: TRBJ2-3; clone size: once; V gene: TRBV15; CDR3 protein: CATSDELAAGVDTQYF; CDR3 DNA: TGTGCCACCAGCGATGAACTAGCGGCCGGGGTAGATACGCAGTATTTT
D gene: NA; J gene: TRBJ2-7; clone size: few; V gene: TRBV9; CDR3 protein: CASGSAYEQYF; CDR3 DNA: TGTGCCAGCGGGAGCGCCTACGAGCAGTACTTC
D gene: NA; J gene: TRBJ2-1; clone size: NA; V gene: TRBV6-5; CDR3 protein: CASSYSRRVAYGGEQFF; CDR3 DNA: TGTGCCAGCAGTTACTCGAGACGAGTAGCATATGGCGGTGAGCAGTTCTTC
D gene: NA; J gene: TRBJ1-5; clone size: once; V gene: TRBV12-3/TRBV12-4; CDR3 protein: CASSPTTYSNQPQHF; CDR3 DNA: TGTGCCAGCAGTCCGACGACTTATAGCAATCAGCCCCAGCATTTT
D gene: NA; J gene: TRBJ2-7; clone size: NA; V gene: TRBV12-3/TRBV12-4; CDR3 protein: CASNPTDSYEQYF; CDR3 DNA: TGTGCCAGCAATCCGACAGACTCCTACGAGCAGTACTTC
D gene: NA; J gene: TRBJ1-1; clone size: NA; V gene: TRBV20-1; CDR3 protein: CSARGAQEAFF; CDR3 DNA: TGCAGTGCTAGAGGGGCCCAGGAAGCTTTCTTT
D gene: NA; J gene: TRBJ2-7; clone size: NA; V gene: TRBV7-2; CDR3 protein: CASSFNPPSLEQYF; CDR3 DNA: TGTGCCAGCAGCTTTAACCCCCCCTCGCTCGAGCAGTACTTC
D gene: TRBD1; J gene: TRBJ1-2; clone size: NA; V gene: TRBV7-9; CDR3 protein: CASSSRQGPQYGYTF; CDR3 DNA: TGTGCCAGCAGCTCGCGACAGGGTCCCCAGTATGGCTACACCTTC
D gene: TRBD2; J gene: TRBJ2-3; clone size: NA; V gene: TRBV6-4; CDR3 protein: CASSDSAGGPTDTQYF; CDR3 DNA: TGTGCCAGCAGTGACTCAGCGGGGGGGCCCACAGATACGCAGTATTTT
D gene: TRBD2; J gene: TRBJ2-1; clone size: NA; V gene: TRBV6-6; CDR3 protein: CASSPLAGGLNNEQFF; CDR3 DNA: TGTGCCAGCAGTCCTCTAGCGGGGGGGCTAAACAATGAGCAGTTCTTC